These 25 T cell receptor beta chains share one sample of origin, sequenced in a study of cytomegalovirus exposure and HLA in healthy donors (dated by TCRdb to about 2017). Library construction relied on the immunoSEQ multiplex PCR assay. For the multiplex PCR, a mixture combining 60 forward primers for TCR Vbeta segments and 13 reverse primers for TCR Jbeta segments was used. TCRdb's version of the immuneACCESS table is confined to in-frame rearrangements and falls short of the full clone set. An unresolved V gene accounts for under half of the shortfall where checked; the remainder is of unknown origin. This sample comprises some 150,000 clones, 76% of them detected only once. The ten largest clones represent 1.5% to 2% of the sample. The sample was PBMCs. These receptors all stem from a woman between 40 and 55 years old in good health and CMV-seronegative.

The rearrangement joins TRBV27 to TRBJ1-2; tentative D call: TRBD1 (6 bases). This CDR3 comprises 15 residues. Germline CDR1 is MNHEY and CDR2 is SMNVEV (reference sequence). Trimming pared 5 bases from V and 3 bases from J, leaving 16 bases between. The CDR3 reads CASSPFKGGDYGYTF. The DNA for the CDR3 is TGTGCCAGCAGTCCGTTTAAAGGGGGGGACTATGGCTACACCTTC.

The chain has TRBV6-5 and TRBJ1-4; tentative D call: TRBD1 (5 bases). Trimming removed 6 bases from V and 9 bases from J, with 20 bases in between. CDR1 and CDR2 (germline): MNHEY, SVGAGI. This CDR3 is built from 15 residues. The CDR3 DNA sequence: TGTGCCAGCAGAGAGACCGGGACTTCCCTCAAAAAACTGTTTTTT. It codes for CASRETGTSLKKLFF.

The chain couples TRBV7-9 to TRBJ1-2; D not certain. The germline CDR1 and CDR2 sequences are SEHNR and FQNEAQ (reference sequence). The CDR3 is 13 amino acids. V was cut by 5 bases and J by 9 bases, with 16 bases left in between. The CDR3 loop is CASSPKGGNRYTF. In nucleotides, the CDR3 is TGTGCCAGCAGCCCTAAGGGCGGGAACCGCTACACCTTC.

The J gene is TRBJ2-1, the V gene TRBV5-1; D unclear. V was shortened by 0 bases and J by 6 bases, with 16 bases between the two germline ends. CDR1 and CDR2 (germline): SGHRS, YFSETQ. The CDR3 has 16 amino acids. The chain's CDR3 is CASSLGAISVVNEQFF. The CDR3 DNA sequence: TGCGCCAGCAGCTTGGGAGCCATTTCTGTCGTCAATGAGCAGTTCTTC.

The chain employs TRBV6-6 and TRBJ1-1, with 9 positions matching TRBD1. Unmatched junction bases numbered 5, after V lost 6 bases and J lost 9 bases. The CDR3 consists of 12 residues. Germline V lookup: CDR1 MNHNY, CDR2 SVGAGI (reference sequence). The DNA for the CDR3 is TGTGCCAGCAGCCTCGGGACAGGGCAAGCTTTCTTT. This encodes CASSLGTGQAFF.

The chain links TRBV19 to TRBJ2-3, with a possible D match to TRBD2 (6 bases). Germline V CDR1 and CDR2: LNHDA, SQIVND (reference sequence). Trimming pared 6 bases from V and 0 bases from J, leaving 13 bases between. The CDR3 sequence is 15 residues long. Here the CDR3 reads CASRTAGGSTDTQYF. In nucleotides, the CDR3 is TGTGCCAGTAGGACGGCCGGGGGAAGCACAGATACGCAGTATTTT.

V gene TRBV25-1 combines with J gene TRBJ1-5, with 8 bases that match TRBD1. The germline CDR1 and CDR2 sequences are MGHDK and SYGVNS. V was clipped by 3 bases and J by 5 bases; unmatched bases: 6. The CDR3 covers 15 residues. CDR3 region: CASSDTQGVDQPQHF. The CDR3 DNA is TGTGCCAGCAGTGACACACAGGGGGTAGATCAGCCCCAGCATTTT.

The chain employs TRBV11-2 and TRBJ2-3; D perhaps matches TRBD2 (5 bases). Germline values: CDR1 SGHAT, CDR2 FQNNGV. The CDR3 contains 16 residues. Trimming removed 5 bases from V and 5 bases from J, with 20 bases in between. CDR3 sequence: CASSLVQEGIGDTQYF. DNA for the CDR3: TGTGCCAGCAGCCTAGTTCAAGAGGGAATAGGAGATACGCAGTATTTT. Variable domain in full (rest from reference TRBV11-2 and TRBJ2-3): EAGVAQSPRYKIIEKRQSVAFWCNPISGHATLYWYQQILGQGPKLLIQFQNNGVVDDSQLPKDRFSAERLKGVDSTLKIQPAKLEDSAVYLCASSLVQEGIGDTQYFGPGTRLTVL.

V and J are TRBV5-1 and TRBJ1-5, with D unresolved. V lost 4 bases and J lost 11, with 13 bases in between. Germline CDR1 reads SGHRS; CDR2 reads YFSETQ. The CDR3 extends over 12 amino acids. CDR3 amino acids: CASSLEGGAQHF. The CDR3 DNA is TGCGCCAGCAGCCTGGAAGGCGGGGCCCAGCATTTT.

This clone was found once. This rearrangement joins TRBV11-2 to TRBJ2-7; 10 bases line up with TRBD1. Germline CDR1 reads SGHAT; CDR2 reads FQNNGV. Trimming cost V 3 bases and J 2 bases; bases outside gene matches: 1. The CDR3 has 14 amino acids. CDR3 bases: TGTGCCAGCAGCTTCGGGACAGGGGCCTACGAGCAGTACTTC. The encoded protein is CASSFGTGAYEQYF.

This clone showed up just once. The rearrangement links TRBV7-8 to TRBJ2-5; no reliable D call. The CDR3 length is 15 residues. V was clipped by 5 bases and J by 3 bases, with 16 bases between them. Per germline, CDR1 SGHVS and CDR2 FQNEAQ. The CDR3 DNA is TGTGCCAGCAGCAAAATCTGGTACAGTGAAGAGACCCAGTACTTC. Its translation is CASSKIWYSEETQYF.

The sample holds a few counts of this clone. This chain's CDR3 is CASSKDRVFEAFF. DNA of the CDR3: TGCGCCAGCAGTAAAGACAGAGTTTTTGAAGCTTTCTTT. The chain links TRBV10-2 to TRBJ1-1, with D possibly TRBD1 on 5 matching bases. The germline V and J ends were trimmed by 5 bases and 7 bases, with 14 bases remaining between them. Germline assignment: CDR1 WSHSY and CDR2 SAAADI. The length of the CDR3 is 13 residues.

For this clone: At one end, the junction sequence differs from germline, possibly due to a read error. The chain couples TRBV19 to TRBJ2-7, with D perhaps TRBD2 (5 bases). The CDR3 spans 14 residues. Germline V gene lookup returns CDR1 LNHDA and CDR2 SQIVND (reference sequence). CDR3 in amino acids: CASGIDLEGYEQYF. CDR3 DNA sequence: TGTGCCAGTGGTATAGATCTCGAGGGATACGAGCAGTACTTC.

This clone occurred a few times. The chain links TRBV7-2 to TRBJ2-5; 8 positions match TRBD2. Per germline, CDR1 SGHTA and CDR2 FQGNSA. The V segment lost 1 base and the J segment 1 base; nucleotides outside the gene matches: 5. The CDR3 sequence is 16 residues long. The DNA for the CDR3 is TGTGCCAGCAGCTTAGTGGCTAGCGGGCCCCAAGAGACCCAGTACTTC. Translated: CASSLVASGPQETQYF.

The J gene is TRBJ2-5, the V gene TRBV9, with 9 bases identical to TRBD2. Per germline, CDR1 SGDLS and CDR2 YYNGEE. Trimming cost V 0 bases and J 3 bases; bases outside gene matches: 3. The CDR3 runs to 15 residues. For the CDR3, the DNA is TGTGCCAGCAGCGTAGGAGGCGGGGGGGAAGAGACCCAGTACTTC. Protein sequence: CASSVGGGGEETQYF. Filled out from reference TRBV9 and TRBJ2-5, the complete variable domain reads DSGVTQTPKHLITATGQRVTLRCSPRSGDLSVYWYQQSLDQGLQFLIQYYNGEERAKGNILERFSAQQFPDLHSELNLSSLELGDSALYFCASSVGGGGEETQYFGPGTRLLVL.

This clone was found a few times. J is TRBJ1-2 and V is TRBV5-1, with D tentatively TRBD1 (5 bases). The CDR3 contains 14 residues. The germline gives CDR1 SGHRS, CDR2 YFSETQ. Trimming left V 1 base short and J 1 base short, with 8 bases between. The CDR3 DNA reads TGCGCCAGCAGCTTGCACCAGGGTAACTATGGCTACACCTTC. This encodes CASSLHQGNYGYTF.

The chain uses TRBV10-3 and TRBJ2-2; possibly TRBD1 for D (5 bases). V was trimmed by 2 bases and J by 6 bases, leaving 7 bases between them. CDR1 is ENHRY and CDR2 is SYGVKD in the germline V gene. The CDR3 contains 13 residues. CDR3 bases: TGTGCCATCAGTGAGCAGGGTGCCGGGGAGCTGTTTTTT. It yields the protein CAISEQGAGELFF.

The CDR3 is CASSPRWDQETQYF. The CDR3 DNA follows: TGTGCCAGCAGTCCGCGGTGGGACCAAGAGACCCAGTACTTC. The genes are TRBV2 and TRBJ2-5, with D unresolved. Trimming removed 5 bases from V and 0 bases from J, with 10 bases in between. The CDR3 has 14 residues. Germline-derived CDR1 and CDR2 are SNHLY and FYNNEI.

V and J are TRBV28 and TRBJ2-3; D perhaps matches TRBD2 (5 bases). V lost 3 bases and J 9 bases, leaving 10 bases between the germline ends. In germline, CDR1 is MDHEN, CDR2 SYDVKM. CDR3 size: 12 residues. For the CDR3, the DNA is TGTGCCAGCAGTTTCGGCGGCGGGACGCAGTATTTT. Translated, it gives CASSFGGGTQYF.

V usage is TRBV28 and J usage is TRBJ1-5, with a tentative D call TRBD1 (5 bases). The ends were cut back, 3 bases at V and 7 bases at J, with 19 bases in the middle. This CDR3 has 16 amino acids. Germline V gives CDR1 MDHEN, CDR2 SYDVKM. The CDR3: CASSLFTGQLGQPQHF. CDR3 sequence (DNA): TGTGCCAGCAGTTTGTTTACAGGCCAATTAGGGCAGCCCCAGCATTTT.

The CDR3 bases are TGTGCCAGCAGTGCGGACAGCTATGGCTACACCTTC. Protein: CASSADSYGYTF. This sequence joins TRBV2 and TRBJ1-2, with TRBD1 as a possible D gene (6 bases). Per germline, CDR1 SNHLY and CDR2 FYNNEI. V shed 4 bases and J shed 4 bases, with 7 bases lying between them. The CDR3 sequence is 12 residues long.

This clone was seen a handful of times. The rearrangement joins TRBV7-9 to TRBJ2-2; 9 bases map to TRBD1. With V trimmed by 2 bases and J by 4 bases, 11 bases remained unmatched. Germline V lookup: CDR1 SEHNR, CDR2 FQNEAQ (reference sequence). CDR3 length: 18 amino acids. The CDR3 coding sequence is TGTGCCAGCAGCTTACCGCGAGGGACAGGGAGGGGCACCGGGGAGCTGTTTTTT. Translation gives CASSLPRGTGRGTGELFF.

This sequence joins TRBV5-6 and TRBJ1-1; D possibly corresponds to TRBD1 (5 bases). V lost 3 bases and J 4 bases, leaving 13 bases between the germline ends. CDR1 is SGHDT and CDR2 is YYEEEE in the germline V gene. The CDR3 covers 14 residues. The CDR3 spells CASSSPGGSTEAFF. CDR3 coding DNA: TGTGCCAGCAGCTCCCCGGGGGGTAGCACTGAAGCTTTCTTT.

This clone was recorded a few times. The rearrangement links TRBV19 to TRBJ1-5; 7 nucleotides agree with TRBD1. Germline V gene lookup returns CDR1 LNHDA and CDR2 SQIVND (reference sequence). This CDR3 is 15 amino acids long. Trimming at V came to 3 bases and at J to 3 bases, leaving 5 bases not matched to a gene. CDR3 sequence (DNA): TGTGCCAGTAGTATCGGACAGGCATTCAATCAGCCCCAGCATTTT. Amino acid sequence: CASSIGQAFNQPQHF.

This clone has a single count. J is TRBJ2-4 and V is TRBV27; the D is unclear. CDR1 MNHEY and CDR2 SMNVEV come from the germline V gene (reference sequence). The CDR3 has 13 residues. Trimming shortened V by 2 bases and J by 9 bases, and 11 bases separated the two germline ends. This CDR3 is CASSLGPGIIQYF. Here the CDR3 DNA reads TGTGCCAGCAGTTTAGGTCCAGGTATCATTCAGTACTTC.